This TCR beta chain stems from a study of blood T cell repertoires in COVID-19. Here immunoSEQ multiplex PCR was the method, and the copy in TCRdb shows in-frame clones only, minus some. The sample has tens of thousands of clones; over 75% are singletons. V lost 0 bases and J lost 1; bases outside the gene matches: 5. The CDR3 has 17 residues. The germline CDR1 and CDR2 sequences are LGHNA and YNFKEQ. The V call is TRBV4-2, the J call TRBJ2-2, with TRBD2 matching over 7 bases. The clonotype originates from a man in his 70s with active or convalescent COVID-19. Sequencing used peripheral blood. CDR3 nucleotide sequence: TGTGCCAGCAGCCAAGAGCCGGCGGGGGAGAACACCGGGGAGCTGTTTTTT. Protein sequence: CASSQEPAGENTGELFF.